This T cell receptor beta chain was obtained from a study of PD-1 blockade in mismatch repair-deficient tumors. CDR3 length equals 13 residues. The germline gives CDR1 SGHDT, CDR2 YYEEEE. The V segment lost 4 bases and the J segment 4 bases; nucleotides outside the gene matches: 3. Sequencing was performed with immunoSEQ multiplex PCR; in TCRdb, only in-frame clones are kept and a portion is missing. The data contain some 120,000 clones, 70% to 80% of them singletons. This clone has just a few counts. This sequence joins TRBV5-6 and TRBJ1-2; 8 nucleotides align to TRBD1. This specimen was peripheral blood, taken approximately 64 weeks after starting pembrolizumab. The TCR sequence derives from an adult with mismatch repair-deficient cancer. Here the CDR3 DNA reads TGTGCCAGCAGCCCCGGGACAGGCTATGGCTACACCTTC. Translated: CASSPGTGYGYTF.